The 20 T cell receptor beta chains below were found in one sample sequenced in a study of T-cell reconstitution after alpha-beta-depleted transplantation in children. Unique molecular identifiers were incorporated when the TCRbeta library was constructed. TCRdb processed the PCR reads anew with MiXCR; each CDR3 protein has one entry. The profile shows almost 400,000 distinct CDR3 sequences, around 21% of them singletons. Sequenced material: PBMCs from the stem cell graft donor, taken from the stem cell graft. The receptors were gathered from a human donor who donated a stem cell graft to a child with acute myeloid leukemia.

V usage is TRBV20-1 and J usage is TRBJ2-1; weak D call: TRBD1 (5 bases). Trimming left V 3 bases short and J 6 bases short, with 15 bases between. Germline V CDR1 and CDR2: DFQATT, SNEGSKA (reference sequence). The CDR3 is 14 residues long. The CDR3 loop is CSARDIRQLNEQFF. The CDR3 DNA follows: TGCAGTGCTAGGGACATTCGACAGCTCAATGAGCAGTTCTTC.

This clonotype was recorded at least ten times. V is TRBV10-3 and J is TRBJ2-5, with D possibly TRBD1 on 6 matching bases. V was pared by 11 bases and J by 5 bases, with 30 bases between. The CDR3 is 17 amino acids. The germline gives CDR1 ENHRY, CDR2 SYGVKD. The CDR3 reads CAGSPGHPKRGWETQYF. CDR3 DNA sequence: TGTGCCGGATCTCCGGGACACCCAAAGAGAGGGTGGGAGACCCAGTACTTC.

This clonotype was observed a handful of times. CDR3 coding DNA: TGCAGTGCTAGAGATCATTTGTATGAAGCTTTCTTT. Protein product: CSARDHLYEAFF. The chain uses TRBV20-1 and TRBJ1-1; no reliable D call. The CDR3 has 12 residues. Germline V CDR1 and CDR2: DFQATT, SNEGSKA (reference sequence). Trimming stripped 0 bases from V and 7 bases from J, with 9 bases between.

The table lists this clonotype with a few counts. The chain employs TRBV12-3 or TRBV12-4 and TRBJ2-7, with D perhaps TRBD1 (6 bases). The V end lost 6 bases, the J end lost 2 bases, and 8 bases lay between the germline ends. CDR3 length: 12 residues. For the CDR3, the DNA is TGTGCCAGCAGGACAGGCCCCTACGAGCAGTACTTC. Its protein is CASRTGPYEQYF.

The V call is TRBV28, the J call TRBJ2-1; 9 bases fit TRBD2. Losses at the gene ends were 5 bases for V and 8 bases for J; bases not matched to a gene: 10. Germline-derived CDR1 and CDR2 are MDHEN and SYDVKM. The CDR3 is 15 amino acids. CDR3 residues: CASSDTGTSIYEQFF. Written as DNA, the CDR3 is TGTGCCAGCAGTGACACCGGGACTAGCATCTATGAGCAGTTCTTC.

This clonotype was seen repeatedly, ten times or more. The chain is built from TRBV4-1 and TRBJ2-1; D may correspond to TRBD1 or TRBD2 (5 bases each). CDR1 and CDR2 (germline): MGHRA, YSYEKL. This CDR3 contains 12 residues. With 5 bases removed from V and 8 bases from J, the gap between germline ends came to 10 bases. CDR3: CASSDQGDEQFF. CDR3 bases: TGCGCCAGCAGCGATCAGGGAGATGAGCAGTTCTTC.

This chain joins TRBV20-1 and TRBJ1-5, with no clear D. The ends were cut back, 3 bases at V and 0 bases at J, with 6 bases in the middle. Germline loops: CDR1 DFQATT, CDR2 SNEGSKA (reference sequence). There are 13 residues in the CDR3. DNA of the CDR3: TGCAGTGCTAGGGAAAATAGCAATCAGCCCCAGCATTTT. It specifies CSARENSNQPQHF.

This clonotype has at least ten counts. The chain is built from TRBV6-5 and TRBJ1-1, with D unresolved. The germline gives CDR1 MNHEY, CDR2 SVGAGI. V was pared by 8 bases and J by 5 bases, with 9 bases between. CDR3 length: 11 residues. CDR3 residues: CASRGGTEAFF. CDR3 DNA sequence: TGTGCCAGCCGGGGTGGTACTGAAGCTTTCTTT.

The chain couples TRBV7-9 to TRBJ2-7, with a possible D match to TRBD2 (6 bases). Germline assignment: CDR1 SEHNR and CDR2 FQNEAQ (reference sequence). V was clipped by 0 bases and J by 7 bases, with 10 bases between them. The CDR3 runs to 13 residues. The CDR3 DNA is TGTGCCAGCAGCTTAGCGTGGGAGGAAGAGCAGTACTTC. Protein: CASSLAWEEEQYF.

The V call is TRBV10-3, the J call TRBJ2-1; possible D gene TRBD1, 6 bases. The CDR3 is 11 residues long. Trimming cost V 6 bases and J 9 bases, with 9 bases left between them. Germline CDR1 is ENHRY and CDR2 is SYGVKD. The CDR3 reads CAISQGREQFF. The CDR3 coding sequence is TGTGCCATCAGCCAGGGGCGTGAGCAGTTCTTC.

This clonotype was observed a single time. The chain uses TRBV20-1 and TRBJ2-1, with 9 positions matching TRBD2. V shed 5 bases, J shed 7 bases, and the junction held 12 bases outside the gene matches. Germline V gene lookup returns CDR1 DFQATT and CDR2 SNEGSKA (reference sequence). The CDR3 extends over 15 amino acids. CDR3 amino acids: CSAEAGLATENEQFF. CDR3 nucleotide sequence: TGCAGTGCTGAAGCCGGACTAGCGACGGAAAATGAGCAGTTCTTC.

The chain combines TRBV4-1 with TRBJ2-7, with 8 bases matching TRBD2. Germline V CDR1 and CDR2: MGHRA, YSYEKL. Trimming removed 2 bases from V and 3 bases from J; junction bases left unmatched: 9. There are 16 residues in the CDR3. CDR3 residues: CASSQRLAGPFYEQYF. The CDR3 bases are TGCGCCAGCAGCCAACGCTTAGCGGGACCCTTCTACGAGCAGTACTTC.

V is TRBV5-1 and J is TRBJ2-4; TRBD1 agrees at 11 bases. The CDR3 sequence is 20 residues long. CDR1 and CDR2 (germline): SGHRS, YFSETQ. The V gene end was trimmed by 2 bases and the J gene end by 1 base; junction bases not matched to a gene: 14. The CDR3 DNA sequence: TGCGCCAGCAGCTTCTTCGTTAGGACAGGGGGCAATTCGGCCAAAAACATTCAGTACTTC. Residues: CASSFFVRTGGNSAKNIQYF. The variable domain in full, with the rest retrieved from reference TRBV5-1 and TRBJ2-4, is KAGVTQTPRYLIKTRGQQVTLSCSPISGHRSVSWYQQTPGQGLQFLFEYFSETQRNKGNFPGRFSGRQFSNSRSEMNVSTLELGDSALYLCASSFFVRTGGNSAKNIQYFGAGTRLSVL.

This clonotype has only a few counts. This chain links TRBV4-2 with TRBJ2-3; D unresolved. The V and J ends lost 2 bases and 0 bases respectively, with 15 bases between them. CDR3 length equals 17 residues. Germline V gene data show CDR1 as LGHNA and CDR2 as YNFKEQ. CDR3 in amino acids: CASSQTTAPASTDTQYF. As DNA, the CDR3 is TGTGCCAGCAGCCAAACGACGGCCCCAGCCAGCACAGATACGCAGTATTTT.

The chain recombines TRBV20-1 with TRBJ2-2, with 8 bases that match TRBD1. This CDR3 comprises 13 residues. Trimming took 6 bases from V and 4 from J; bases not matched to a gene: 4. Germline values: CDR1 DFQATT, CDR2 SNEGSKA (reference sequence). As DNA, the CDR3 is TGCAGTGCCCTCGGGACAGGCACCGGGGAGCTGTTTTTT. This sequence encodes CSALGTGTGELFF.

A few counts support this clonotype. The gene calls are TRBV20-1 and TRBJ2-7; TRBD2 aligns across 8 bases. The CDR3 loop spans 15 amino acids. The V and J ends lost 1 base and 3 bases, in that order; junction bases with no gene match: 8. Germline assignment: CDR1 DFQATT and CDR2 SNEGSKA (reference sequence). DNA for the CDR3: TGCAGTGCTAGAGTACCGGGAGGGCCTAACTACGAGCAGTACTTC. The encoded protein is CSARVPGGPNYEQYF.

This clonotype has a count of ten or more. CDR3 sequence: CSASGGGNEQFF. DNA for the CDR3: TGCAGTGCTAGTGGAGGGGGCAATGAGCAGTTCTTC. The chain joins TRBV20-1 to TRBJ2-1, with D possibly called TRBD1 or TRBD2 (6 bases each). Trimming removed 3 bases at V and 6 bases at J, with 9 bases between. Germline CDR1 reads DFQATT; CDR2 reads SNEGSKA (reference sequence). This CDR3 spans 12 amino acids.

This clonotype was observed a few times. CDR3 DNA: TGCAGCGTTGAAATCTCTAACTATGGCTACACCTTC. Translating gives CSVEISNYGYTF. The chain joins TRBV29-1 to TRBJ1-2; D unclear. The CDR3 is made up of 12 amino acids. The V gene's germline CDR1 is SQVTM and CDR2 ANQGSEA. V was pared by 2 bases and J by 0 bases, with 4 bases between.

This clonotype came up many times. The chain employs TRBV4-2 and TRBJ2-5; 8 positions match TRBD1. This CDR3 comprises 16 residues. V was pared by 0 bases and J by 2 bases, with 5 bases of the junction left unmatched. Germline-derived CDR1 and CDR2 are LGHNA and YNFKEQ. CDR3 amino acids: CASSQDQTGGQETQYF. DNA for the CDR3: TGTGCCAGCAGCCAAGATCAAACAGGGGGTCAAGAGACCCAGTACTTC.

This chain connects TRBV20-1 to TRBJ2-5, with a tentative D call TRBD2 (6 bases). This CDR3 spans 15 amino acids. The V gene lost 3 bases and the J gene lost 5 bases, with 19 bases spanning the gap. Germline values: CDR1 DFQATT, CDR2 SNEGSKA (reference sequence). CDR3 bases: TGCAGTGCTAGGCCACTGGAGGGCGTAGGGGAGACCCAGTACTTC. It specifies CSARPLEGVGETQYF.